This TCR beta chain was sequenced in a study of cytomegalovirus exposure and HLA in healthy donors. As for the study in general: Sequencing of some 200 million T cells in an earlier analysis found more than 100 million unique TCR beta sequences.

PCR employed 60 Vbeta and 13 Jbeta primers. The table came from immunoSEQ multiplex PCR; TCRdb's copy has only in-frame clones and leaves some out. The sample lists about 180,000 clones; roughly 77% were seen once. V lost 6 bases to trimming and J lost 0 bases; unmatched junction nucleotides: 6. Germline V gene sequence: CDR1 SGHAT, CDR2 FQNNGV. This CDR3 has 15 residues. This sequence originates from a woman in her thirties in good health and CMV-seronegative. The sample comprised PBMCs. The J gene is TRBJ1-1, the V gene TRBV11-2; 8 bases map to TRBD1. CDR3 amino acids: CASRAGTGMNTEAFF. DNA for the CDR3: TGTGCCAGCAGGGCCGGGACAGGTATGAACACTGAAGCTTTCTTT.